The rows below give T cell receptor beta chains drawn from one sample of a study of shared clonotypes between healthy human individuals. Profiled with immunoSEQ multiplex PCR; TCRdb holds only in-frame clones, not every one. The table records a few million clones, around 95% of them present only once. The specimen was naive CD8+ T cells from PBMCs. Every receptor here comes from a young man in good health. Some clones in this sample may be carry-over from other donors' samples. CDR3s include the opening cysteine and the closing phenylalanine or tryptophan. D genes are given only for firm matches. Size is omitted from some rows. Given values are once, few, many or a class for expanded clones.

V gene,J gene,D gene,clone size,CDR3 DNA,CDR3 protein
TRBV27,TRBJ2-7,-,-,TGTGCCAGCAGTTTAAGGGGTGTTCTGGACGAGCAGTACTTC,CASSLRGVLDEQYF
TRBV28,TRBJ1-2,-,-,TGTGCCGGCAGTTTTAGTTCGACTAACTATGGCTACACCTTC,CAGSFSSTNYGYTF
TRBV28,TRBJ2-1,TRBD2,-,TGTGCCAGCAGTTTAGGGGGGGAGGGAGAAGGCAATGAGCAGTTCTTC,CASSLGGEGEGNEQFF
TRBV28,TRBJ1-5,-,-,TGTGCCAGCAGACTGGTCGATAGCAATCAGCCCCAGCATTTT,CASRLVDSNQPQHF
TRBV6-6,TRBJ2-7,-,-,TGTGCCAGCAGTTACCCCGAGGGGGGGGACTCCTACGAGCAGTACTTC,CASSYPEGGDSYEQYF
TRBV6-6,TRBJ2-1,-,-,TGTGCCAGCAGTCCTACAGGGTACTACAATGAGCAGTTCTTC,CASSPTGYYNEQFF
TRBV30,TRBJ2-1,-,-,TGTGCCTGGAGTGTACGGTCTCCCAATGAGCAGTTCTTC,CAWSVRSPNEQFF
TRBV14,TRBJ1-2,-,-,TGTGCCAGCAGCGAACTCCCATATGGCTACACCTTC,CASSELPYGYTF
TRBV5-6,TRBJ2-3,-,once,TGTGCCAGCAGCTTTGGGACTGGCACCCCCCGTACGCAGTATTTT,CASSFGTGTPRTQYF
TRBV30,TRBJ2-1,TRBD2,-,TGTGCCTGGAGTAGGCCTAGCGGGAGGTTCTATGAGCAGTTCTTC,CAWSRPSGRFYEQFF
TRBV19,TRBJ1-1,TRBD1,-,TGTGCCAGTAGTTGGGGACAGGGGGTTGAAGCTTTCTTT,CASSWGQGVEAFF
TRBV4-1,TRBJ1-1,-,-,TGCGCCAGCAGCCAAGGGACGACTGAAGCTTTCTTT,CASSQGTTEAFF
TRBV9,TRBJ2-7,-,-,TGTGCCAGCAGCGAGGGGGGAAAGGACGAGCAGTACTTC,CASSEGGKDEQYF
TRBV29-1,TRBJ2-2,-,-,TGCAGCGTTTTCTCGGGGGAGCTGTTTTTT,CSVFSGELFF
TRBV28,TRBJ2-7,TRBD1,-,TGTGCCAGCAGTGCCCTTAGGGACAGGGACGAGCAGTACTTC,CASSALRDRDEQYF
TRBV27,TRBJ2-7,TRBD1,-,TGTGCCAGCAGGAACAGGGGGCCTTCCTCCTACGAGCAGTACTTC,CASRNRGPSSYEQYF
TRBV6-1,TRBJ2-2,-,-,TGTGCCACCGGAACTCGACAGACTCACACCGGGGAGCTGTTTTTT,CATGTRQTHTGELFF
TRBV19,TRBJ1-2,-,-,TGTGCCAGTAGCCCCTTAGGACTTGGTAACTATGGCTACACCTTC,CASSPLGLGNYGYTF
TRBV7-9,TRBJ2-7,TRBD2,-,TGTGCCAGCACCCCCGGAGGGGAGGGGACCTACGAGCAGTACTTC,CASTPGGEGTYEQYF
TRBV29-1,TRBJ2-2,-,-,TGCACCGCAGACGGGGGTCCCGGGGAGCTGTTTTTT,CTADGGPGELFF
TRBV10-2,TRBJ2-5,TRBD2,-,TGCGCCAGCAGACTAGCGGGAGGGGCGTCAGAGACCCAGTACTTC,CASRLAGGASETQYF
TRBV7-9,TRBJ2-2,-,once,TGTGCCAGCAGCTTACTACAGGGAAACACCGGGGAGCTGTTTTTT,CASSLLQGNTGELFF
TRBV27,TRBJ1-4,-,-,TGTGCCAGCAGTTTATCGGGGGCCCGACCTGAAAAACTGTTTTTT,CASSLSGARPEKLFF
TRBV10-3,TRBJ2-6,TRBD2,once,TGTGCCATCAGTGACCTACAGAGACTAGCGGGGTCCTCTGGGGCCAACGTCCTGACTTTC,CAISDLQRLAGSSGANVLTF
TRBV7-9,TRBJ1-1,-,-,TGTGCCAGCAGCTTGGACGGTCCTGAAGCTTTCTTT,CASSLDGPEAFF
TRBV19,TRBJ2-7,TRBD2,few,TGTGCCAGTAGTATCGGGACTAACTCCTACGAGCAGTACTTC,CASSIGTNSYEQYF
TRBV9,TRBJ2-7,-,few,TGTGCCAGCAGCGTAGTGGACAAGAGGTCCGAGCAGTACTTC,CASSVVDKRSEQYF
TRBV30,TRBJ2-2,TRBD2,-,TGTGCGCGGACTAGCGAGAACACCGGGGAGCTGTTTTTT,CARTSENTGELFF
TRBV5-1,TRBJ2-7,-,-,TGCGCCAGCAGCTTAGACGGATTACCGTACGAGCAGTACTTC,CASSLDGLPYEQYF
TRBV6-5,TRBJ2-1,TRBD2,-,TGTGCCAGCAGCCTCGGGACTAGCTTCTACAATGAGCAGTTCTTC,CASSLGTSFYNEQFF
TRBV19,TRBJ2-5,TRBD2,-,TGTGCCAGTAGTACCGCGGGACTAGCGGGTTACGAGACCCAGTACTTC,CASSTAGLAGYETQYF
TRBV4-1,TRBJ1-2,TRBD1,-,TGCGCCAGCAGCCAGGGGACAGGGAACTATGGCTACACCTTC,CASSQGTGNYGYTF
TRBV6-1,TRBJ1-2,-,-,TGTGCCAGCAGTGAAGTCGGTTTTGGCGGTGGCTACACCTTC,CASSEVGFGGGYTF
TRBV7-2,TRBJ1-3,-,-,TGTGCCAGCAGCCAGACACAGGGAAACACCATATATTTT,CASSQTQGNTIYF
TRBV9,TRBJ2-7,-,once,TGTGCCAGCAGCGTTGATGTCTCCTACGAGCAGTACTTC,CASSVDVSYEQYF
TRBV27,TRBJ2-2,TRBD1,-,TGTGCCAGCGCAAACAGGGGCGGCGGGGAGCTGTTTTTT,CASANRGGGELFF
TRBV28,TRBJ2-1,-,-,TGTGCCAGCAGTCTGACGGGCCTAGGATACTCCTACAATGAGCAGTTCTTC,CASSLTGLGYSYNEQFF
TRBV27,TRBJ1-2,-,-,TGTGCCAGCAGTCCCGGGGGAGACTATGGCTACACCTTC,CASSPGGDYGYTF
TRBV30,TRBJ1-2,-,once,TGCGGAACTCCTGGGGGGGCGCCTAGCTATGGCTACACCTTC,CGTPGGAPSYGYTF
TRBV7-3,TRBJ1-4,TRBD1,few,TGTGCCAGCAGCTCGGGACAGGGTGAAAAACTGTTTTTT,CASSSGQGEKLFF
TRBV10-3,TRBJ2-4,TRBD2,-,TGTGCCATCAGTGACGGAGCGGGAGGTGGGACCATTCAGTACTTC,CAISDGAGGGTIQYF
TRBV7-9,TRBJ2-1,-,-,TGTGCCAGCAGCTTAGCCTATGAAAATGAGCAGTTCTTC,CASSLAYENEQFF
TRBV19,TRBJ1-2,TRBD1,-,TGTGCCAGTAGTATAGAGGGGACAGGGACCCTCCTGACGTATGGCTACACCTTC,CASSIEGTGTLLTYGYTF
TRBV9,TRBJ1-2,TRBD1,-,TGTGCCAGCAGCCGGACAGGTCCCGTGGGGAACTATGGCTACACCTTC,CASSRTGPVGNYGYTF
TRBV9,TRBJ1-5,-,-,TGTGCCAGCAGCCCAGGGACAAACCCTCAGCCCCAGCATTTT,CASSPGTNPQPQHF
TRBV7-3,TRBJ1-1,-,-,TGTGCCAGCACCCCGGTCCTGGGGACTGAAGCTTTCTTT,CASTPVLGTEAFF
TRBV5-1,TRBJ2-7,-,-,TGCGCCAGCAGCCCGAACCCGGGACGGGGCTACGAGCAGTACTTC,CASSPNPGRGYEQYF
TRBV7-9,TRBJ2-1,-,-,TGTGCCAGCAGCTTAGCAGGCGCGGAGACGGGTGAGCAGTTCTTC,CASSLAGAETGEQFF
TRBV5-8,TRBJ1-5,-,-,TGTGCCAGCAGCTTGGAAGCGCCCCAGCATTTT,CASSLEAPQHF